These 16 T cell receptor beta chains originate from one sample sequenced in a study of radiotherapy plus CTLA-4 blockade in lung cancer. Data came from immunoSEQ multiplex PCR; TCRdb stores just in-frame clones and leaves some out. The sample yields approximately 100,000 clones, under 90% seen once. Sample: peripheral blood, taken from a patient treated with radiotherapy plus ipilimumab. These receptors all stem from a human donor with non-small cell lung cancer that progressed on radiotherapy plus ipilimumab. Some clones in this sample may be carry-over from other donors' samples.

This chain links TRBV5-1 with TRBJ1-1; possibly TRBD1 for D (6 bases). The V and J ends lost 4 bases and 4 bases respectively, with 14 bases between them. This CDR3 is built from 14 residues. The germline V gene has CDR1 SGHRS and CDR2 YFSETQ. Written as DNA, the CDR3 is TGCGCCAGCAGCAGTTACAGGGAGGGCACTGAAGCTTTCTTT. Translation gives CASSSYREGTEAFF.

V gene TRBV11-2 combines with J gene TRBJ2-1; 7 bases match TRBD1. CDR1 SGHAT and CDR2 FQNNGV come from the germline V gene. CDR3 length: 15 residues. With 5 bases clipped from V and 0 bases from J, the junction kept 4 bases outside the gene matches. The CDR3 DNA is TGTGCCAGCAGCAACAGGGGAACCTCCTACAATGAGCAGTTCTTC. Encoded protein: CASSNRGTSYNEQFF.

V is TRBV19 and J is TRBJ2-3, with D perhaps TRBD1 (6 bases). The V end lost 4 bases, the J end lost 1 base, and 15 bases lay between the germline ends. The CDR3 runs 16 residues. Germline V gives CDR1 LNHDA, CDR2 SQIVND (reference sequence). CDR3 protein: CASSTHREGGTDTQYF. CDR3 sequence (DNA): TGTGCCAGTAGTACACACAGGGAAGGGGGCACAGATACGCAGTATTTT.

The rearrangement links TRBV27 to TRBJ1-2, with D perhaps matching TRBD1 (6 bases). The length of the CDR3 is 16 residues. Germline V lookup: CDR1 MNHEY, CDR2 SMNVEV (reference sequence). Trimming stripped 5 bases from V and 0 bases from J, with 16 bases between. Written as DNA, the CDR3 is TGTGCCAGCAGTCGGAACAGGGACCTCGCTAACTATGGCTACACCTTC. This translates into CASSRNRDLANYGYTF.

CDR3 residues: CASSPGTGFLTQHF. The CDR3 DNA is TGTGCCAGCTCACCCGGGACAGGGTTTTTGACCCAGCATTTT. The gene calls are TRBV18 and TRBJ1-5; TRBD1 aligns across 9 bases. This CDR3 spans 14 amino acids. V trimming: 3 bases; J trimming: 11 bases; junction bases outside the gene matches: 8. Germline V gives CDR1 KGHSH, CDR2 LQKENI.

The rearrangement joins TRBV7-2 to TRBJ2-5; D gene ambiguous. The CDR3 length is 13 residues. The V gene lost 1 base and the J gene lost 2 bases, with 5 bases spanning the gap. The V gene's germline CDR1 is SGHTA and CDR2 FQGNSA. The CDR3 here is CASSLVRQETQYF. The CDR3 DNA is TGTGCCAGCAGCTTAGTACGTCAAGAGACCCAGTACTTC.

This clone was detected a few times. As DNA, the CDR3 is TGTGCCAGCAGTTACTCAGGAGTAACTAACTATGGCTACACCTTC. Translating it yields CASSYSGVTNYGYTF. This chain connects TRBV6-5 to TRBJ1-2; D gene unclear. In germline, CDR1 is MNHEY, CDR2 SVGAGI. This CDR3 has 15 residues. The germline V and J ends were trimmed by 0 bases and 0 bases, with 8 bases remaining between them.

Within the sample, this clone is medium-sized (0.01 to 0.1%). This rearrangement joins TRBV10-3 to TRBJ2-7; TRBD1 matches at 7 bases. Germline V gives CDR1 ENHRY, CDR2 SYGVKD. CDR3 length: 14 residues. V lost 6 bases, J lost 3 bases, and 8 bases stayed unmatched. The CDR3 region is CAIRGQTFLYEQYF. The CDR3 bases are TGTGCCATCAGGGGACAGACGTTCCTCTACGAGCAGTACTTC.

The chain uses TRBV11-2 and TRBJ2-7, with 12 bases matching TRBD2. V was pared by 1 base and J by 2 bases, with 0 bases of the junction left unmatched. The CDR3 extends over 15 amino acids. Germline CDR1 SGHAT, CDR2 FQNNGV. The CDR3 DNA follows: TGTGCCAGCAGCTTAGGGACTAGCGGGGCCTACGAGCAGTACTTC. Its protein is CASSLGTSGAYEQYF.

The chain combines TRBV4-2 with TRBJ1-4; D not certain. Between the trimmed V and J ends, which lost 3 bases and 6 bases, there was a span of 14 bases. CDR1 LGHNA and CDR2 YNFKEQ come from the germline V gene. There are 15 residues in the CDR3. CDR3: CASSQGMGDDEKLFF. CDR3 DNA sequence: TGTGCCAGCAGCCAGGGGATGGGAGATGATGAAAAACTGTTTTTT.

This clone showed up just once. The rearrangement links TRBV5-6 to TRBJ2-7; no firm D call. The germline gives CDR1 SGHDT, CDR2 YYEEEE. The CDR3 contains 15 residues. The V gene lost 1 base and the J gene lost 0 bases, with 11 bases spanning the gap. The CDR3 DNA sequence: TGTGCCAGCAGCTTGTATGACAAACCCTCCTACGAGCAGTACTTC. As protein: CASSLYDKPSYEQYF. The variable domain in full, with the rest retrieved from reference TRBV5-6 and TRBJ2-7, is DAGVTQSPTHLIKTRGQQVTLRCSPKSGHDTVSWYQQALGQGPQFIFQYYEEEERQRGNFPDRFSGHQFPNYSSELNVNALLLGDSALYLCASSLYDKPSYEQYFGPGTRLTVT.

The chain combines TRBV29-1 with TRBJ2-1; TRBD2 is a possible D gene (6 bases). The germline V and J ends were trimmed by 5 bases and 4 bases, with 21 bases remaining between them. Germline CDR1 SQVTM, CDR2 ANQGSEA. The CDR3 runs to 16 residues. The CDR3 protein is CSVLGGGSASYNEQFF. The CDR3 DNA reads TGCAGCGTTTTGGGGGGTGGGAGCGCCTCGTACAATGAGCAGTTCTTC.

The count of this clone is one. The rearrangement joins TRBV7-3 to TRBJ2-1; possible D gene TRBD2, 5 bases. There are 16 residues in the CDR3. Germline assignment: CDR1 SGHTA and CDR2 FQGTGA. V was trimmed by 0 bases and J by 4 bases, leaving 13 bases between them. CDR3 coding DNA: TGTGCCAGCAGCTTAACGTTGGTAGGCGGGTACAATGAGCAGTTCTTC. This codes for CASSLTLVGGYNEQFF.

This chain joins TRBV6-5 and TRBJ2-2; D is unresolved. V lost 2 bases, J lost 8 bases, and 6 bases lay in between. Germline assignment: CDR1 MNHEY and CDR2 SVGAGI. The CDR3 is made up of 12 amino acids. The DNA of the CDR3 is TGTGCCAGCAGTTACGGTGGGGGGGAGCTGTTTTTT. Translation gives CASSYGGGELFF.

V usage is TRBV5-1 and J usage is TRBJ2-5; maybe TRBD1 (6 bases). Trimming shortened V by 4 bases and J by 1 base, and 11 bases separated the two germline ends. The length of the CDR3 is 14 residues. CDR1 is SGHRS, CDR2 YFSETQ, per germline. In DNA form, the CDR3 reads TGCGCCAGCAGCACACAGGGAGCCCAAGAGACCCAGTACTTC. Protein sequence: CASSTQGAQETQYF.

The genes are TRBV5-1 and TRBJ2-5; 13 nucleotides line up with TRBD2. CDR1 is SGHRS, CDR2 YFSETQ, per germline. V lost 0 bases, J lost 6 bases, and 5 bases stayed unmatched. The CDR3 loop spans 16 amino acids. CDR3 DNA sequence: TGCGCCAGCAGCTTGGAACTAGCGGGGGGGAGAAAGACCCAGTACTTC. As protein: CASSLELAGGRKTQYF. Variable domain in full (rest from reference TRBV5-1 and TRBJ2-5): KAGVTQTPRYLIKTRGQQVTLSCSPISGHRSVSWYQQTPGQGLQFLFEYFSETQRNKGNFPGRFSGRQFSNSRSEMNVSTLELGDSALYLCASSLELAGGRKTQYFGPGTRLLVL.